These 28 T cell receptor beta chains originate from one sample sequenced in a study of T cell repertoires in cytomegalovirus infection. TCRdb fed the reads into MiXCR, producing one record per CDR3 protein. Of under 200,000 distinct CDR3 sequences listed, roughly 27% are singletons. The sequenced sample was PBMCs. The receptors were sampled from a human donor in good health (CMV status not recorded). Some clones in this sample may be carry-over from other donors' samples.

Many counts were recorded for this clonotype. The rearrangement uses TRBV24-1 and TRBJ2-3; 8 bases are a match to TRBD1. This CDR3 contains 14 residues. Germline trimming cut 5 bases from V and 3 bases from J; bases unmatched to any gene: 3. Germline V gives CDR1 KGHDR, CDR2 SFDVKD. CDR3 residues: CATSGDRGTDTQYF. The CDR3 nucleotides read TGTGCCACCAGTGGCGACAGGGGAACAGATACGCAGTATTTT.

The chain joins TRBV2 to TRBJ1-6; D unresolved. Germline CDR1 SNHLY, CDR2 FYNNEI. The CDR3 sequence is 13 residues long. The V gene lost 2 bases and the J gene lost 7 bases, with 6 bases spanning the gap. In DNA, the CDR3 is TGTGCCAGCAGTGAATACCCGAATTCACCCCTCCACTTT. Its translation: CASSEYPNSPLHF. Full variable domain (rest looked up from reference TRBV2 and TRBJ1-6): EPEVTQTPSHQVTQMGQEVILRCVPISNHLYFYWYRQILGQKVEFLVSFYNNEISEKSEIFDDQFSVERPDGSNFTLKIRSTKLEDSAMYFCASSEYPNSPLHFGNGTRLTVT.

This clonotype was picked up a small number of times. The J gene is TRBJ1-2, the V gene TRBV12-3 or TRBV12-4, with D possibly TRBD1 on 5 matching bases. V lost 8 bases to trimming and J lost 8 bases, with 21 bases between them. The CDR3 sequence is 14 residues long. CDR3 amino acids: CASLNGASAGGYTF. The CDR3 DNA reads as TGTGCCAGCTTAAACGGGGCCTCCGCGGGAGGCTACACCTTC.

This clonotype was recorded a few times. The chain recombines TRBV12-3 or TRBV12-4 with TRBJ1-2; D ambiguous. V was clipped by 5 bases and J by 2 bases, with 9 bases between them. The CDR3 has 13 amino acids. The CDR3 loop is CASSPQDNYGYTF. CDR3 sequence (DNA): TGTGCCAGCAGTCCACAAGACAACTATGGCTACACCTTC.

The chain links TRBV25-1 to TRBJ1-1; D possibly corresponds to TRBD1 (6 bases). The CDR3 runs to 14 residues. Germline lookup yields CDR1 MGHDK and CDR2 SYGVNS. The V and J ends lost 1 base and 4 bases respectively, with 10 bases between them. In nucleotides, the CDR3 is TGTGCCAGCAGTGAATCCCCGACAGGCACTGAAGCTTTCTTT. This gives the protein CASSESPTGTEAFF.

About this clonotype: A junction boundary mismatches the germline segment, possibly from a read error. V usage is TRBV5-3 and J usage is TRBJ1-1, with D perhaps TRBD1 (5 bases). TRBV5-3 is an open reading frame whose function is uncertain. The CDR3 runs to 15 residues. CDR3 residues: CASSSVTVANTEAFF. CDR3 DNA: TGTGCCAGCAGCTCTGTGACAGTAGCGAACACTGAAGCTTTCTTT.

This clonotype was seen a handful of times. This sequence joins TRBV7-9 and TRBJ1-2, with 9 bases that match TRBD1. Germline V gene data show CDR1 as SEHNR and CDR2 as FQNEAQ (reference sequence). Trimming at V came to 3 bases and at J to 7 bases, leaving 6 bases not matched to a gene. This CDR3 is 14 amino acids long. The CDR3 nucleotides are TGTGCCAGCAGCTTCGGACAGGGGATTTCTGGCTACACCTTC. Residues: CASSFGQGISGYTF.

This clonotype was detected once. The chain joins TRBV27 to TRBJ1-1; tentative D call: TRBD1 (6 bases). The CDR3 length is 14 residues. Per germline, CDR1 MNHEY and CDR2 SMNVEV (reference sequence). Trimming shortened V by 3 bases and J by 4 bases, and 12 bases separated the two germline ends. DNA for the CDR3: TGTGCCAGCAGTTTTGGGGGCCGAGGCACTGAAGCTTTCTTT. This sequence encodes CASSFGGRGTEAFF.

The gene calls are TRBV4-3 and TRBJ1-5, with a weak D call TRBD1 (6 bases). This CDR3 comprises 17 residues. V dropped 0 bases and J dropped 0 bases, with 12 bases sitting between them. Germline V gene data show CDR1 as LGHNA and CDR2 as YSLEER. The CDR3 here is CASSQDRGHLSNQPQHF. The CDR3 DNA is TGCGCCAGCAGCCAAGATAGGGGACACCTTAGCAATCAGCCCCAGCATTTT.

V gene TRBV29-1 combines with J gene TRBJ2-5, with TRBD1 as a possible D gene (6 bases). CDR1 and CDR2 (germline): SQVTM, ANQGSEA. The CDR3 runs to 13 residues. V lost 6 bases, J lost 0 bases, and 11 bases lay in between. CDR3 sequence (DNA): TGCAGCGTCAGGGGTCGGTACCAAGAGACCCAGTACTTC. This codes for CSVRGRYQETQYF.

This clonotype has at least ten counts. CDR3: CASSLGDRGTQETQYF. The CDR3 DNA sequence: TGTGCCAGCAGCTTAGGGGACAGGGGGACCCAAGAGACCCAGTACTTC. V usage is TRBV7-2 and J usage is TRBJ2-5; TRBD1 agrees at 11 bases. With V trimmed by 1 base and J by 1 base, 2 bases remained unmatched. Per the germline V gene, CDR1 is SGHTA and CDR2 is FQGNSA. The CDR3 is 16 residues long.

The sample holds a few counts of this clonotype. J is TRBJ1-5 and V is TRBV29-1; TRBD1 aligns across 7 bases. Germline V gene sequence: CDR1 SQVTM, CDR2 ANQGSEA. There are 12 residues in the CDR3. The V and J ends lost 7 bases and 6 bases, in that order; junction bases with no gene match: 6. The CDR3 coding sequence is TGCAGCGCTAAGACAGGGACTCAGCCCCAGCATTTT. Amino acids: CSAKTGTQPQHF.

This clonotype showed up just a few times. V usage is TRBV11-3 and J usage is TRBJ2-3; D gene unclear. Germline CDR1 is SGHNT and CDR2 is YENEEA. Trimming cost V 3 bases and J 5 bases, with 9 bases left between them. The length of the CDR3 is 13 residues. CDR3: CASSFRLGDTQYF. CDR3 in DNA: TGTGCCAGCAGCTTTAGGTTGGGAGATACGCAGTATTTT. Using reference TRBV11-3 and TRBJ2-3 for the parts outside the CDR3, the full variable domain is EAGVVQSPRYKIIEKKQPVAFWCNPISGHNTLYWYLQNLGQGPELLIRYENEEAVDDSQLPKDRFSAERLKGVDSTLKIQPAELGDSAVYLCASSFRLGDTQYFGPGTRLTVL.

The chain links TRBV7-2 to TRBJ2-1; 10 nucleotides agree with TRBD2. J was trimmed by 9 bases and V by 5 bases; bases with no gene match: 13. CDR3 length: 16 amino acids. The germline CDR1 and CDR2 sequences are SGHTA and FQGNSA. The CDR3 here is CASSLREAGGRGEQFF. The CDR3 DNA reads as TGTGCCAGCAGCCTTAGAGAAGCGGGGGGGCGTGGTGAGCAGTTCTTC.

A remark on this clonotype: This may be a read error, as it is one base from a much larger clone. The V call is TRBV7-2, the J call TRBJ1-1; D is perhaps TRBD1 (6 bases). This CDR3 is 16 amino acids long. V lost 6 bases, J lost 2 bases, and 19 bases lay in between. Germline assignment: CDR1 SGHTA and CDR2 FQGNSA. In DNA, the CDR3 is TGTACCAGCAGGGACGCAGGGCGGACAGACAACACTGAAGCTTTCTTT. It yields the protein CTSRDAGRTDNTEAFF.

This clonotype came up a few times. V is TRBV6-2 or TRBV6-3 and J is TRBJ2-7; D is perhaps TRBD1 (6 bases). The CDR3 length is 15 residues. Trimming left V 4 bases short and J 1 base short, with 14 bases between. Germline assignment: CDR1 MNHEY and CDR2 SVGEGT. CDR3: CASSSLGHPSYEQYF. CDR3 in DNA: TGTGCCAGCAGTTCCCTGGGACACCCGTCCTACGAGCAGTACTTC.

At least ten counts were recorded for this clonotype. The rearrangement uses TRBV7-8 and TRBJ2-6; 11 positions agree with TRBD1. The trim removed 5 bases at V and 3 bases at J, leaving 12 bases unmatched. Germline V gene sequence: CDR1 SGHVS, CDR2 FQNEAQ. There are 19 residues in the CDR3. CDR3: CASSPRTGGWGGGANVLTF. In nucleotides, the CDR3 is TGTGCCAGCAGCCCGAGGACAGGGGGCTGGGGTGGTGGGGCCAACGTCCTGACTTTC.

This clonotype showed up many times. This CDR3 is CASSPTGGYGYTF. CDR3 nucleotides: TGTGCCAGCAGCCCTACAGGGGGCTATGGCTACACCTTC. The V and J genes are TRBV7-2 and TRBJ1-2, with 8 bases matching TRBD1. The V gene's germline CDR1 is SGHTA and CDR2 FQGNSA. This CDR3 comprises 13 residues. With V trimmed by 5 bases and J by 4 bases, 3 bases remained unmatched.

For the CDR3, the DNA is TGTGCCAGTAGTTTCCAATACGAGGGTAATGAGCAGTTCTTC. As protein: CASSFQYEGNEQFF. This chain connects TRBV19 to TRBJ2-1; a weak D match, TRBD2 (5 bases). Trimming cost V 5 bases and J 7 bases, with 15 bases left between them. Looked up from germline, CDR1 is LNHDA and CDR2 is SQIVND (reference sequence). The CDR3 consists of 14 residues.

CDR3 bases: TGCAGTGCCGGACAGGGAGCGTCCTACGAGCAGTACTTC. Protein sequence: CSAGQGASYEQYF. V and J are TRBV20-1 and TRBJ2-7, with 8 bases lining up with TRBD1. Trimming at V came to 6 bases and at J to 1 base, leaving 5 bases not matched to a gene. CDR3 length equals 13 residues. Per the germline V gene, CDR1 is DFQATT and CDR2 is SNEGSKA (reference sequence).

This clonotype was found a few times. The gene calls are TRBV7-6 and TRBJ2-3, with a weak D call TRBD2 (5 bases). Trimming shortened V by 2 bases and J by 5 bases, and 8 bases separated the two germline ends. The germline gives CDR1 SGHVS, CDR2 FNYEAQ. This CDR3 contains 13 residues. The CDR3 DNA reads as TGTGCCAGCAGCTTATTCGGGGTAGATACGCAGTATTTT. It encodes CASSLFGVDTQYF.

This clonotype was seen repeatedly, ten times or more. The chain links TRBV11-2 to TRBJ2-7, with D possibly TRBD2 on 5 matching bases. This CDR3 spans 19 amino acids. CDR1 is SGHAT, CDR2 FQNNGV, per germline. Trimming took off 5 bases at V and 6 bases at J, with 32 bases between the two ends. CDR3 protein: CASSQNPREILPSTFEQYF. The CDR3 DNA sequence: TGTGCCAGCAGCCAAAACCCGAGGGAAATACTGCCGTCTACGTTCGAGCAGTACTTC.

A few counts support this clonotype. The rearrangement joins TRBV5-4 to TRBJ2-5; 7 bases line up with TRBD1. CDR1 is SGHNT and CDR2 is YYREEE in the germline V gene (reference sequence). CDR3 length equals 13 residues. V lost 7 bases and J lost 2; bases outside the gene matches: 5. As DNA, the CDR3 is TGTGCCAGCCGACAGGGACAACAAGAGACCCAGTACTTC. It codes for CASRQGQQETQYF.

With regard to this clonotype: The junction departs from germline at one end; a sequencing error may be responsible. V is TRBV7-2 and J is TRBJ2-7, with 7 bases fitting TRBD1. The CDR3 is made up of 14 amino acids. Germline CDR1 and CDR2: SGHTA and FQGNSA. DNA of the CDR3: TGTGTCAGCAGCTTAGTGAGGGGGCCTAACGAGCAGTACTTC. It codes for CVSSLVRGPNEQYF.

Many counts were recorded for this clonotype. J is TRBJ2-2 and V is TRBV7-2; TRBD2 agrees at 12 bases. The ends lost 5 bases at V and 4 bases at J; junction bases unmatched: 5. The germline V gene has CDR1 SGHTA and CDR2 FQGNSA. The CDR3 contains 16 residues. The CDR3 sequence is CASSQLAGGITGELFF. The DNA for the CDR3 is TGTGCCAGCAGCCAACTAGCGGGGGGAATCACCGGGGAGCTGTTTTTT. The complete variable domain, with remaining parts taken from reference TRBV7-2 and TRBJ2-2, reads GAGVSQSPSNKVTEKGKDVELRCDPISGHTALYWYRQSLGQGLEFLIYFQGNSAPDKSGLPSDRFSAERTGGSVSTLTIQRTQQEDSAVYLCASSQLAGGITGELFFGEGSRLTVL.

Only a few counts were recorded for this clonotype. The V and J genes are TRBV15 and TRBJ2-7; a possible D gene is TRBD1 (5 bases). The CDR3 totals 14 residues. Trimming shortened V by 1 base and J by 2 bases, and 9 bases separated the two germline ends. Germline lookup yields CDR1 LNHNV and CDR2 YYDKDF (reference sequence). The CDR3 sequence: CATSRGQSAYEQYF. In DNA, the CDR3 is TGTGCCACCAGCAGAGGACAGTCAGCCTACGAGCAGTACTTC.

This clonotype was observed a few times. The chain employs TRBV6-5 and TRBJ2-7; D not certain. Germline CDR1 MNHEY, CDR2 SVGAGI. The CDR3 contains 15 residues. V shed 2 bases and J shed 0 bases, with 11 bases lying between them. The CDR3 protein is CASSYASSSSYEQYF. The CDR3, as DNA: TGTGCCAGCAGTTACGCCAGCTCAAGCTCCTACGAGCAGTACTTC.

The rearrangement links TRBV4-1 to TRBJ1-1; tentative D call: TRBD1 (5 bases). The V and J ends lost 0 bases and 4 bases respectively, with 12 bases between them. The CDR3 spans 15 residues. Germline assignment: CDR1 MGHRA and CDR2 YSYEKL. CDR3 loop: CASSQDRGRATEAFF. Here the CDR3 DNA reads TGCGCCAGCAGCCAAGATCGGGGCCGCGCCACTGAAGCTTTCTTT.